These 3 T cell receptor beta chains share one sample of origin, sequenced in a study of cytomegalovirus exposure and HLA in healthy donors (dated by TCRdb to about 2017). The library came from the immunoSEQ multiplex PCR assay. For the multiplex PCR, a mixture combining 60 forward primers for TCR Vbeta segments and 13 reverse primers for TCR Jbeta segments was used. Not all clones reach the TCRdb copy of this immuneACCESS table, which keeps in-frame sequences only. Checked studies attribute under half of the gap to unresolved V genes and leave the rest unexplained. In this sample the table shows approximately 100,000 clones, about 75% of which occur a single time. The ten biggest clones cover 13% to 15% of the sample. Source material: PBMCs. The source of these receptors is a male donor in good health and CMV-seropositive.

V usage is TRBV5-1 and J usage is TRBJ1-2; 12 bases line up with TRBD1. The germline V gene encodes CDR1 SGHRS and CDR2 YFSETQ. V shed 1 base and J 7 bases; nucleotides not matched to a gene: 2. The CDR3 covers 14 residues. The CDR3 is CASSLWGQGAGYTF. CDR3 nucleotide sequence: TGCGCCAGCAGCTTGTGGGGACAGGGGGCTGGCTACACCTTC.

CDR3 DNA: TGTGCCAGCAGTTACAGTAGGGGTACGCAGTATTTT. It codes for CASSYSRGTQYF. The rearrangement uses TRBV6-5 and TRBJ2-3; D possibly corresponds to TRBD1 (5 bases). Trimming removed 2 bases from V and 8 bases from J, with 8 bases in between. CDR3 length equals 12 residues. Looked up from germline, CDR1 is MNHEY and CDR2 is SVGAGI.

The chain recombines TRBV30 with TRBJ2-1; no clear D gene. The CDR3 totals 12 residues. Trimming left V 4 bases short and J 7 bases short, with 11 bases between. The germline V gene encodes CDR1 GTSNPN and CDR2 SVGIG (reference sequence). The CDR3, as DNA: TGTGCCTGGACGGGTTTCGGGAATGAGCAGTTCTTC. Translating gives CAWTGFGNEQFF. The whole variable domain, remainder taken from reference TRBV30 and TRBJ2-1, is SQTIHQWPATLVQPVGSPLSLECTVEGTSNPNLYWYRQAAGRGLQLLFYSVGIGQISSEVPQNLSASRPQDRQFILSSKKLLLSDSGFYLCAWTGFGNEQFFGPGTRLTVL.